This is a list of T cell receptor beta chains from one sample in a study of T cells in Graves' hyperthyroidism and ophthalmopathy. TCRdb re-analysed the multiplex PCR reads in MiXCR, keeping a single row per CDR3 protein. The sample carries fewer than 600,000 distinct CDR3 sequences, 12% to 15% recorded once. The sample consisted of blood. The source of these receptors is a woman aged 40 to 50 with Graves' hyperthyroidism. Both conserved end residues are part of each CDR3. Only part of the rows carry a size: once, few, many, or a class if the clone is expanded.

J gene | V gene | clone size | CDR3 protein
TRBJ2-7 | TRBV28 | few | CATRDIYSSYEQYF
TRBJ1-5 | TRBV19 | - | CASSNRDRFNQPQHF
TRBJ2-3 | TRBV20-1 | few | CSPRGGVTDTQYF
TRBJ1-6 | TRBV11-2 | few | CASSDPKGADSPLHF
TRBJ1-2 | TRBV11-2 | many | CASSLGPDYGYTF
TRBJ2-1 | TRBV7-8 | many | CASSPLSGPYNEQFF
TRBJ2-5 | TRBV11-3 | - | CASSLGRKVQETQYF
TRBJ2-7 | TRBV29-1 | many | CSVGRIGDEQYF
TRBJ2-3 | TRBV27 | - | CASSSPGEPDTQYF
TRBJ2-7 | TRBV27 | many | CASSYRGGVNEQYF
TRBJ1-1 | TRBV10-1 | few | CASRQGRTEAFF
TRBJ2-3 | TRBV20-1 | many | CSAPDRSTDTQYF
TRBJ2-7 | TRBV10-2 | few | CASSERQGSSYEQYF
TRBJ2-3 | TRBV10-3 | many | CAISDPLRDSDTQYF
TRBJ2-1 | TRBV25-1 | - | CASSERTSGDYNEQFF
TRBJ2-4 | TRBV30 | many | CAWSVRATIAKNIQYF
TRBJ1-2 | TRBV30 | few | CAWSDGSRGSNYGYTF
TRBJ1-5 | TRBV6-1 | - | CASSGGGVGRPNQPQHF
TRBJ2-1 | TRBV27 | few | CASSLRRGDEQFF
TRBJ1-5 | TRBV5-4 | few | CASPTRGAGQPQHF
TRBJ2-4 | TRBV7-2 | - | CASSLVSGWTSGGGNIQYF
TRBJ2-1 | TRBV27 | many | CASTNPGNVDNEQFF
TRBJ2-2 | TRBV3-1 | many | CASSQDAGRGGELFF
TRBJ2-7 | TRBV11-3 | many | CASSLDPLTSGLMGEQYF
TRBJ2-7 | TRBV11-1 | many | CASSFRTGEDEQYF
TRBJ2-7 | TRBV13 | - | CASSSAGTRRHEQYF
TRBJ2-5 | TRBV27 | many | CASSSTSGNQETQYF
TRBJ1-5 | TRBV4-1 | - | CASSQQSRGQGKQPQHF
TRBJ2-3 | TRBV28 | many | CASSSRLGTDTQYF
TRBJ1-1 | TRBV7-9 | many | CASSLGKGLITEAFF
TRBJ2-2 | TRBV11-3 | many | CASSRTGGASGELFF
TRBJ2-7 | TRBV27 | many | CASSGAGGPYEQYF
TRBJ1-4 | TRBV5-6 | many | CASSSRQAQGSEKLFF
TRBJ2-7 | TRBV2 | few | CATRGLPNSGGVTYEQYF
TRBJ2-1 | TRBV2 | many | CASNRLAGPYNEQFF
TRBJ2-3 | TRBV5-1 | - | CAGSVTGTVLTDTQYF
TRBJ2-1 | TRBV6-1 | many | CASSGGQGQRSYNEQFF
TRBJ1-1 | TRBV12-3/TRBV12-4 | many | CASSPTGTNTEAFF
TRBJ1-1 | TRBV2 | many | CASTMTGARGTEAFF
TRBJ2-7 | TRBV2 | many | CASSEALAGSEQYF
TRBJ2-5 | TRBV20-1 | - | CSARGRGGYQETQYF
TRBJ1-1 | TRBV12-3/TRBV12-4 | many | CASSQQLNTEAFF
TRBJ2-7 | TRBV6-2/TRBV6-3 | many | CASSYVAGASNEQYF
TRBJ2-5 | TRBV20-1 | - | CSARGLGTHGETQYF
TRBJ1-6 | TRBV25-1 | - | CASSETEGKGNSPLHF
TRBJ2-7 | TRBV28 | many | CASRPRLAGSYEQYF
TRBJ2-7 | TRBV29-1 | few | CSAGGQGSYEQYF
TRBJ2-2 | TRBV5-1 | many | CASSLEVGLAGVHTGELFF
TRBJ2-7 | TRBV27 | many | CASSLEPGPYEQYF
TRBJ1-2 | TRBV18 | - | CASSPQEVDGYTF
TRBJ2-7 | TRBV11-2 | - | CASSLGPGGRVQGGEQYF
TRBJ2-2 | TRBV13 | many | CASSSKLAPNTGELFF
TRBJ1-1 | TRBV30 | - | CAWGVKGMNTEAFF
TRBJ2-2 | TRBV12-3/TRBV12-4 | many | CASSSLPGRDTGELFF
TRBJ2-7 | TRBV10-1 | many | CASKVGAETSGCSYEQYF
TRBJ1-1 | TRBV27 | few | CASGKTGNRGEAFF